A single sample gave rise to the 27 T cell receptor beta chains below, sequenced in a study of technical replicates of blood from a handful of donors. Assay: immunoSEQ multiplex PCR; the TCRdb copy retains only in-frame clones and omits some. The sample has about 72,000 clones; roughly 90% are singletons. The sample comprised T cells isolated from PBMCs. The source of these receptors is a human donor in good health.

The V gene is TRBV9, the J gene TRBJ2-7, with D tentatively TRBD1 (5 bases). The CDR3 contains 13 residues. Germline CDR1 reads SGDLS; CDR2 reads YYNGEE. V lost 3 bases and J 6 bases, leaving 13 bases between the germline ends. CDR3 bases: TGTGCCAGCAGCGGAGTCCAGGGTGCCGAGCAGTACTTC. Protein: CASSGVQGAEQYF.

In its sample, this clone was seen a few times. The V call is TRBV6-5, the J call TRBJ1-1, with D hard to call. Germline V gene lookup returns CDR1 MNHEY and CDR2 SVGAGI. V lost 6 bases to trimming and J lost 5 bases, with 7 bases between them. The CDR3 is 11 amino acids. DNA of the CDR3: TGTGCCAGCAGGTTATTGACTGAAGCTTTCTTT. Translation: CASRLLTEAFF.

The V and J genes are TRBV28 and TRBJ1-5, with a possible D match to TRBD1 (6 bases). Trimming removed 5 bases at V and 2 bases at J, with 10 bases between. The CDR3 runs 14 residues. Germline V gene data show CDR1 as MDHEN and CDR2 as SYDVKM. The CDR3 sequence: CASSPRQGNQPQHF. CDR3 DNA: TGTGCCAGCAGTCCACGACAGGGCAATCAGCCCCAGCATTTT.

CDR3 sequence reads: CATYSGRALGDEQFF. The CDR3 bases are TGTGCCACCTATAGCGGGAGGGCATTAGGGGATGAGCAGTTCTTC. The chain is built from TRBV19 and TRBJ2-1; TRBD2 matches at 11 bases. V dropped 10 bases and J dropped 8; count of bases not matched to a gene: 13. The CDR3 extends over 15 amino acids. From germline, CDR1 is LNHDA and CDR2 SQIVND (reference sequence). The full variable domain, its missing parts supplied by reference TRBV19 and TRBJ2-1, is DGGITQSPKYLFRKEGQNVTLSCEQNLNHDAMYWYRQDPGQGLRLIYYSQIVNDFQKGDIAEGYSVSREKKESFPLTVTSAQKNPTAFYLCATYSGRALGDEQFFGPGTRLTVL.

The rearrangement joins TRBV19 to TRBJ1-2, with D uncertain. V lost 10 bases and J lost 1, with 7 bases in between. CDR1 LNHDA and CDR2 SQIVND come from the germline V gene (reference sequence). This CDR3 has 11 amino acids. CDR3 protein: CAMGGNYGYTF. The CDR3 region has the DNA TGTGCCATGGGAGGTAACTATGGCTACACCTTC.

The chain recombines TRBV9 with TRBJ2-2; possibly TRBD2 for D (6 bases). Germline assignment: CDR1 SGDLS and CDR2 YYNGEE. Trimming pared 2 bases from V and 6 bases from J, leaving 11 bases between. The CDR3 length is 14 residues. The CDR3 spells CASSVSGGAGELFF. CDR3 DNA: TGTGCCAGCAGCGTTTCAGGAGGGGCCGGGGAGCTGTTTTTT.

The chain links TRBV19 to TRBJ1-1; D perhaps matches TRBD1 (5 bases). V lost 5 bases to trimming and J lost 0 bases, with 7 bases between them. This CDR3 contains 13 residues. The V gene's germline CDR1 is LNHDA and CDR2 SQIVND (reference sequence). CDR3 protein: CASSSGVNTEAFF. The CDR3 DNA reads TGTGCCAGTAGTTCGGGGGTGAACACTGAAGCTTTCTTT.

CDR3 sequence reads: CASGLDRSGLASLIPHEQYF. The CDR3 region has the DNA TGTGCTAGTGGTTTGGATCGCTCCGGACTAGCGTCCCTAATTCCCCACGAGCAGTACTTC. The chain is built from TRBV12-5 and TRBJ2-7; TRBD2 agrees at 9 bases. The length of the CDR3 is 20 residues. V dropped 1 base and J dropped 5; count of bases not matched to a gene: 21. CDR1 LGHNT and CDR2 FRNRAP come from the germline V gene.

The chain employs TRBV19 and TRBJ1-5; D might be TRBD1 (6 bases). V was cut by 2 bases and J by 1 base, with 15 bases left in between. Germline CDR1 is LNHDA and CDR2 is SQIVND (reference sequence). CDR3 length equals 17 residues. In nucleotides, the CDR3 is TGTGCCAGTAGTATAATAAGGACAGCTAACAGCAATCAGCCCCAGCATTTT. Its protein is CASSIIRTANSNQPQHF. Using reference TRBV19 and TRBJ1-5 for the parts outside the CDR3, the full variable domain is DGGITQSPKYLFRKEGQNVTLSCEQNLNHDAMYWYRQDPGQGLRLIYYSQIVNDFQKGDIAEGYSVSREKKESFPLTVTSAQKNPTAFYLCASSIIRTANSNQPQHFGDGTRLSIL.

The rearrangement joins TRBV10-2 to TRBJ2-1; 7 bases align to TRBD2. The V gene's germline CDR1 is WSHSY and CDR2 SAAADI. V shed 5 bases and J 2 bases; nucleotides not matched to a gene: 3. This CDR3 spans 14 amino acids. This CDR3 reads CASSTSGTYNEQFF. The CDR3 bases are TGCGCCAGCAGTACGAGCGGGACCTACAATGAGCAGTTCTTC.

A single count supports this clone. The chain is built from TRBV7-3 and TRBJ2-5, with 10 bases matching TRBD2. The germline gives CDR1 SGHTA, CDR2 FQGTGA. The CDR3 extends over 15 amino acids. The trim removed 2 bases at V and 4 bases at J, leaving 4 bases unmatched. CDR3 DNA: TGTGCCAGCAGCTTACTAGCGGGAGCCGGAGAGACCCAGTACTTC. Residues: CASSLLAGAGETQYF.

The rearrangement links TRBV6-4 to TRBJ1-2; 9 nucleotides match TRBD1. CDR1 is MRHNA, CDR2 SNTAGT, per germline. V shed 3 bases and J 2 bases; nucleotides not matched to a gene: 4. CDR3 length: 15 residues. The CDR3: CASSERTGVNYGYTF. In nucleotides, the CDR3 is TGTGCCAGCAGTGAACGGACAGGGGTAAACTATGGCTACACCTTC.

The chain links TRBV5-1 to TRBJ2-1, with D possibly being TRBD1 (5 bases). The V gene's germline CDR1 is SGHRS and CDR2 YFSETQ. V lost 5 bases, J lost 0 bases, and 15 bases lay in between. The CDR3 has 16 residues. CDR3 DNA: TGCGCCAGCAGTTTTACTACAGGTGACTCCTACAATGAGCAGTTCTTC. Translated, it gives CASSFTTGDSYNEQFF.

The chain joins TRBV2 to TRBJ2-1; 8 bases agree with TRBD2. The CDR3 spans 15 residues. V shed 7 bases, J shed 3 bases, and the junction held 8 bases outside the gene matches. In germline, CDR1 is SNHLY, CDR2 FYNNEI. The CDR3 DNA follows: TGTGCCAGCACCGGGGGGGCGGGAGGCTACAATGAGCAGTTCTTC. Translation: CASTGGAGGYNEQFF.

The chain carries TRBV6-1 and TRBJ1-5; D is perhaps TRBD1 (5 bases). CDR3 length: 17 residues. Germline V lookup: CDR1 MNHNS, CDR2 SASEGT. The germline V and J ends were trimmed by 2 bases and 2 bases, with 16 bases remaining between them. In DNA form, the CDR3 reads TGTGCCAGCAGTGAACGTTACGGGGGTTTTGGCAATCAGCCCCAGCATTTT. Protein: CASSERYGGFGNQPQHF.

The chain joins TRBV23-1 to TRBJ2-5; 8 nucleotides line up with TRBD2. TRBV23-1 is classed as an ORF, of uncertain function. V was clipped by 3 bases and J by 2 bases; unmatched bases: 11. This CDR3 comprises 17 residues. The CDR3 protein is CASSHKAGARGQETQYF. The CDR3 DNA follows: TGCGCCAGCAGTCACAAAGCGGGGGCGAGAGGGCAAGAGACCCAGTACTTC.

In DNA, the CDR3 is TGCAGCTCCCGAAACGGGGGGAACACTGAAGCTTTCTTT. Translated, it gives CSSRNGGNTEAFF. The rearrangement links TRBV29-1 to TRBJ1-1, with a weak D call TRBD1 (5 bases). The CDR3 is 13 amino acids. V was clipped by 8 bases and J by 1 base, with 14 bases between them. Germline CDR1 reads SQVTM; CDR2 reads ANQGSEA. Looking up the rest from reference TRBV29-1 and TRBJ1-1 gives the full variable domain: SAVISQKPSRDICQRGTSLTIQCQVDSQVTMMFWYRQQPGQSLTLIATANQGSEATYESGFVIDKFPISRPNLTFSTLTVSNMSPEDSSIYLCSSRNGGNTEAFFGQGTRLTVV.

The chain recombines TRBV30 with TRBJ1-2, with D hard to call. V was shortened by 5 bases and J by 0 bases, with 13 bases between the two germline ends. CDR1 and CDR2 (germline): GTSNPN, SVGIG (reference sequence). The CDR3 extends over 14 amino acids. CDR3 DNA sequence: TGTGCCTGGGGCTTCAGGAACGCTAACTATGGCTACACCTTC. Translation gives CAWGFRNANYGYTF.

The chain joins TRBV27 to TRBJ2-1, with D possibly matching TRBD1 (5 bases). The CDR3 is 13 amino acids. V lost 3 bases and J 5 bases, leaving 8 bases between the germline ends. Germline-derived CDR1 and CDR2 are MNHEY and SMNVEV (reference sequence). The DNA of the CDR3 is TGTGCCAGCAGTTTCTCCAGGGACAATGAGCAGTTCTTC. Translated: CASSFSRDNEQFF.

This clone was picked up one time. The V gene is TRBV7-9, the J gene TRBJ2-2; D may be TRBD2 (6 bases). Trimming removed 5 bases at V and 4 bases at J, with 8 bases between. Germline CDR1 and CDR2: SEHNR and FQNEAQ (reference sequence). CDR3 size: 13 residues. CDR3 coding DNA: TGTGCCAGCAGCGCGGGGTCCACCGGGGAGCTGTTTTTT. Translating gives CASSAGSTGELFF.

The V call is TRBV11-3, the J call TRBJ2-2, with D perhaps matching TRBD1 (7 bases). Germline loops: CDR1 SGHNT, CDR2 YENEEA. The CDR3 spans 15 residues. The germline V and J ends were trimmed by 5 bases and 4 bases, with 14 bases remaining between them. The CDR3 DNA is TGTGCCAGCAGCCCTAGACAGGGAGGCACCGGGGAGCTGTTTTTT. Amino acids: CASSPRQGGTGELFF.

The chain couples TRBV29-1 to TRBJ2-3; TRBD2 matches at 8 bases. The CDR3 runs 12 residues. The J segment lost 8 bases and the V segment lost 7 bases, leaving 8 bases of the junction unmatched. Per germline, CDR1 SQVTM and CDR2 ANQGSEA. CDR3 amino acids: CSAGGLGGTQYF. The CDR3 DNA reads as TGCAGCGCCGGGGGACTAGGGGGTACGCAGTATTTT.

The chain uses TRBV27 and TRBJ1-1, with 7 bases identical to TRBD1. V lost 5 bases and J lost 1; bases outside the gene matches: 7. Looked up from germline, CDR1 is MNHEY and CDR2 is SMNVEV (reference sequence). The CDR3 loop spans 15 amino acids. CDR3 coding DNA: TGTGCCAGCAGTCGACAGGGCTTGACGAACACTGAAGCTTTCTTT. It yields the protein CASSRQGLTNTEAFF.

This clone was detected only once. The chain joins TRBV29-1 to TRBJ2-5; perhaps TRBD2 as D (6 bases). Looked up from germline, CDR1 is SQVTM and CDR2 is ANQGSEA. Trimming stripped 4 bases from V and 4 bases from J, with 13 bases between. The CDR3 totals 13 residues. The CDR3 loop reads CSVGTEEGETQYF. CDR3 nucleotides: TGCAGCGTTGGGACGGAGGAGGGAGAGACCCAGTACTTC.

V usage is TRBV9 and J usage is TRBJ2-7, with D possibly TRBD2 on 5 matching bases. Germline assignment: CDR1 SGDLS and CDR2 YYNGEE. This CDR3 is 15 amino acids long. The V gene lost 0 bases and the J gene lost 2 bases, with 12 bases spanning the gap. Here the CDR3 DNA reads TGTGCCAGCAGCGTAGACGGTGGGAGAGCCTACGAGCAGTACTTC. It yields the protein CASSVDGGRAYEQYF.

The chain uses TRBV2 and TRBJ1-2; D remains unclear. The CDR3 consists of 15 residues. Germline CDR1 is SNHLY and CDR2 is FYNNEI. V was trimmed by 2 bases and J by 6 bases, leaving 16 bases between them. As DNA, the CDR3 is TGTGCCAGCAGTGAAATCACCTCCCCCGGGGATGGCTACACCTTC. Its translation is CASSEITSPGDGYTF.

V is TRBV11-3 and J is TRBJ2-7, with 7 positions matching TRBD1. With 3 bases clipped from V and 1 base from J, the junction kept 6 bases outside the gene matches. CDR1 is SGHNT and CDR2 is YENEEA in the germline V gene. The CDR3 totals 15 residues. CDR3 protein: CASSLTGQYSYEQYF. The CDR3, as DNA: TGTGCCAGCAGCTTGACGGGACAGTATTCCTACGAGCAGTACTTC.